Given below is one TCR beta chain in context. Germline V CDR1 and CDR2: MNHEY, SMNVEV (reference sequence). Trimming took 3 bases from V and 1 from J; bases not matched to a gene: 7. The CDR3 length is 16 residues. In the original workflow: Researchers report that nucleated cell counts were estimated from reference gene primer amplification. Produced via immunoSEQ multiplex PCR; TCRdb's table is partial and in-frame only. V and J calls and clone size follow that table, whereas D and trimming were derived from the DNA. This table has about 110,000 clones, 88% appearing once. These data are taken from a study of blood T cell repertoires in COVID-19. About the study: Samples representing acute and convalescent COVID-19 were sourced from the United States, Italy and Spain. PBMCs, B-cell-depleted T cells, or T cells were the source of the cDNA or gDNA that made up the material.

The sample consisted of peripheral blood. This clonotype was sampled from a human donor in a cohort sampled during active COVID-19. The rearrangement joins TRBV27 to TRBJ2-7; 9 positions agree with TRBD2. In nucleotides, the CDR3 is TGTGCCAGCAGTTTGACACTAGCGGGTCCTTCCTACGAGCAGTACTTC. Translation: CASSLTLAGPSYEQYF.